The 24 T cell receptor beta chains given below trace back to one sample, sequenced in a study of blood T cell repertoires in COVID-19. TCRdb's copy holds only in-frame clones and misses some; the assay was immunoSEQ multiplex PCR. The sample carries approximately 140,000 clones, about four fifths recorded once. Sequencing was done on a sample of peripheral blood. The source is a human donor in a cohort sampled during active COVID-19.

This clone showed up just a few times. This chain joins TRBV5-4 and TRBJ2-7, with 11 bases lining up with TRBD2. CDR1 is SGHNT, CDR2 YYREEE, per germline (reference sequence). The V and J ends lost 4 bases and 1 base, in that order; junction bases with no gene match: 7. The CDR3 extends over 16 amino acids. CDR3 DNA sequence: TGTGCCAGCAGCCTCTTAGGACTAGCGGGTTCCTACGAGCAGTACTTC. Protein: CASSLLGLAGSYEQYF.

The CDR3 DNA sequence: TGTGCCAGCTCACCAATCACTAGCGGGATAGACGGGGAGCTGTTTTTT. It codes for CASSPITSGIDGELFF. The chain links TRBV18 to TRBJ2-2, with TRBD2 matching over 10 bases. The junction had 7 bases not matched to a gene; V was cut back by 2 bases and J by 7 bases. Germline CDR1 and CDR2: KGHSH and LQKENI. The CDR3 has 16 residues.

The genes are TRBV4-2 and TRBJ2-7, with D possibly TRBD1 on 6 matching bases. V lost 3 bases and J 0 bases, leaving 21 bases between the germline ends. This CDR3 has 18 residues. The V gene's germline CDR1 is LGHNA and CDR2 YNFKEQ. The CDR3 region has the DNA TGTGCCAGCAGCCAGGCCGAAACCTCAGGGGCCCTCTCCTACGAGCAGTACTTC. The encoded protein is CASSQAETSGALSYEQYF.

The chain has TRBV28 and TRBJ1-3; D is perhaps TRBD1 (5 bases). The length of the CDR3 is 14 residues. Germline V lookup: CDR1 MDHEN, CDR2 SYDVKM. With 5 bases removed from V and 4 bases from J, the gap between germline ends came to 12 bases. DNA for the CDR3: TGTGCCAGCAGTCTCGCGCAGGGAGGAAACACCATATATTTT. The encoded protein is CASSLAQGGNTIYF. Together with reference TRBV28 and TRBJ1-3, the CDR3 gives the full variable domain: DVKVTQSSRYLVKRTGEKVFLECVQDMDHENMFWYRQDPGLGLRLIYFSYDVKMKEKGDIPEGYSVSREKKERFSLILESASTNQTSMYLCASSLAQGGNTIYFGEGSWLTVV.

The chain couples TRBV7-2 to TRBJ1-2; 9 nucleotides align to TRBD1. The CDR3 consists of 16 residues. Trimming removed 1 base from V and 6 bases from J; junction bases left unmatched: 9. Per germline, CDR1 SGHTA and CDR2 FQGNSA. CDR3: CASSLGPGQGKNGYTF. The CDR3 DNA sequence: TGTGCCAGCAGCTTAGGCCCGGGACAGGGCAAAAATGGCTACACCTTC.

In nucleotides, the CDR3 is TGTGCCAGCAGCGGACTCGACAGGAACTATAATTCACCCCTCCACTTT. Translated: CASSGLDRNYNSPLHF. The chain is built from TRBV28 and TRBJ1-6, with TRBD1 as a possible D gene (6 bases). Trimming removed 6 bases at V and 3 bases at J, with 15 bases between. Looked up from germline, CDR1 is MDHEN and CDR2 is SYDVKM. The CDR3 sequence is 16 residues long.

CDR3: CAISETHEGPGYTF. In nucleotides, the CDR3 is TGTGCCATCAGTGAGACCCACGAGGGCCCAGGCTACACCTTC. V usage is TRBV10-3 and J usage is TRBJ1-2; the D is unclear. This CDR3 has 14 amino acids. From germline, CDR1 is ENHRY and CDR2 SYGVKD. V was clipped by 2 bases and J by 8 bases, with 15 bases between them.

This clone appeared a few times. This rearrangement joins TRBV30 to TRBJ2-7, with D unresolved. The ends were cut back, 4 bases at V and 0 bases at J, with 7 bases in the middle. Germline V gives CDR1 GTSNPN, CDR2 SVGIG (reference sequence). The CDR3 is 12 amino acids. This chain's CDR3 is CAWTLSSYEQYF. Here the CDR3 DNA reads TGTGCCTGGACTCTGTCCTCCTACGAGCAGTACTTC.

The chain recombines TRBV18 with TRBJ2-7; D ambiguous. Trimming took 0 bases from V and 6 from J, leaving 9 bases between them. Germline V gives CDR1 KGHSH, CDR2 LQKENI. The CDR3 length is 13 residues. The CDR3 reads CASSPPTNGEQYF. CDR3 sequence (DNA): TGTGCCAGCTCACCACCTACTAATGGCGAGCAGTACTTC. Full variable domain (outside the CDR3, taken from reference TRBV18 and TRBJ2-7): NAGVMQNPRHLVRRRGQEARLRCSPMKGHSHVYWYRQLPEEGLKFMVYLQKENIIDESGMPKERFSAEFPKEGPSILRIQQVVRGDSAAYFCASSPPTNGEQYFGPGTRLTVT.

The chain uses TRBV5-1 and TRBJ2-5; 7 nucleotides agree with TRBD2. The germline gives CDR1 SGHRS, CDR2 YFSETQ. V gave up 2 bases and J gave up 1 base; unmatched junction bases: 11. The CDR3 length is 17 residues. The CDR3 bases are TGCGCCAGCAGCTTCTGGGGCAGCGGGACTTTCCAAGAGACCCAGTACTTC. Translating gives CASSFWGSGTFQETQYF.

This chain joins TRBV9 and TRBJ2-5; 7 nucleotides match TRBD2. This CDR3 has 15 residues. The V segment lost 0 bases and the J segment 6 bases; nucleotides outside the gene matches: 8. Germline CDR1 and CDR2: SGDLS and YYNGEE. CDR3 protein: CASSVAGGEGKTQYF. CDR3 coding DNA: TGTGCCAGCAGCGTAGCTGGTGGGGAGGGAAAGACCCAGTACTTC.

The rearrangement uses TRBV5-1 and TRBJ1-3; no clear D gene. The CDR3 totals 16 residues. V shed 4 bases and J shed 2 bases, with 16 bases lying between them. Germline lookup yields CDR1 SGHRS and CDR2 YFSETQ. DNA for the CDR3: TGCGCCAGCAGCGCCGGACCACTAGGAACTGGAAACACCATATATTTT. Translated, it gives CASSAGPLGTGNTIYF. Based on the CDR3 plus reference TRBV5-1 and TRBJ1-3, the full variable domain is KAGVTQTPRYLIKTRGQQVTLSCSPISGHRSVSWYQQTPGQGLQFLFEYFSETQRNKGNFPGRFSGRQFSNSRSEMNVSTLELGDSALYLCASSAGPLGTGNTIYFGEGSWLTVV.

The chain carries TRBV7-9 and TRBJ1-4, with D perhaps matching TRBD1 (6 bases). The length of the CDR3 is 16 residues. V was trimmed by 5 bases and J by 4 bases, leaving 17 bases between them. Per germline, CDR1 SEHNR and CDR2 FQNEAQ (reference sequence). The CDR3 coding sequence is TGTGCCAGCAGCCCCGACAGCGCAGGGGATAATGAAAAACTGTTTTTT. This translates into CASSPDSAGDNEKLFF.

This chain joins TRBV28 and TRBJ1-5; the D gene is possibly TRBD1 (5 bases). V was pared by 7 bases and J by 1 base, with 14 bases between. This CDR3 spans 15 amino acids. Per germline, CDR1 MDHEN and CDR2 SYDVKM. The CDR3 region has the DNA TGTGCCAGCACCCCAATCAAGGGGAGCAATCAGCCCCAGCATTTT. Encoded protein: CASTPIKGSNQPQHF.

This clone was observed a handful of times. This chain links TRBV7-9 with TRBJ1-5, with 7 bases aligning to TRBD1. After removal of 5 bases from V and 0 bases from J, the junction contained 10 bases not matched to a gene. Germline CDR1 SEHNR, CDR2 FQNEAQ (reference sequence). This CDR3 comprises 17 residues. The CDR3 protein is CASSPATGVNSNQPQHF. CDR3 DNA: TGTGCCAGCAGCCCGGCCACAGGGGTAAATAGCAATCAGCCCCAGCATTTT.

The CDR3 sequence: CASSATGTSGIGGDRGELFF. CDR3 nucleotides: TGTGCCAGCAGTGCCACCGGGACTAGCGGGATCGGGGGTGACCGAGGGGAGCTGTTTTTT. The chain is built from TRBV9 and TRBJ2-2; 13 positions match TRBD2. The V segment lost 5 bases and the J segment 8 bases; nucleotides outside the gene matches: 21. This CDR3 is built from 20 residues. Germline V lookup: CDR1 SGDLS, CDR2 YYNGEE.

The rearrangement links TRBV18 to TRBJ2-7, with D tentatively TRBD1 (6 bases). This CDR3 is built from 16 residues. CDR1 is KGHSH, CDR2 LQKENI, per germline. Between the trimmed V and J ends, which lost 3 bases and 4 bases, there was a span of 19 bases. The DNA of the CDR3 is TGTGCCAGCTCACCTGGCCGACAGGCGCTTCAATACGAGCAGTACTTC. It codes for CASSPGRQALQYEQYF.

The J gene is TRBJ2-7, the V gene TRBV7-3; perhaps TRBD2 as D (6 bases). The CDR3 runs to 15 residues. CDR1 and CDR2 (germline): SGHTA, FQGTGA. Trimming took 0 bases from V and 7 from J, leaving 16 bases between them. The DNA of the CDR3 is TGTGCCAGCAGCTTAACGCTAGCGCGTTTTGAGGAGCAGTACTTC. Translating gives CASSLTLARFEEQYF.

The genes are TRBV4-1 and TRBJ1-2; D unclear. The CDR3 has 13 amino acids. V lost 4 bases, J lost 2 bases, and 8 bases lay in between. CDR1 is MGHRA and CDR2 is YSYEKL in the germline V gene. The CDR3 sequence: CASSPGRNYGYTF. In DNA, the CDR3 is TGCGCCAGCAGCCCTGGGAGGAACTATGGCTACACCTTC.

The rearrangement links TRBV19 to TRBJ1-1; 8 bases line up with TRBD1. With V trimmed by 0 bases and J by 7 bases, 13 bases remained unmatched. CDR1 LNHDA and CDR2 SQIVND come from the germline V gene (reference sequence). The CDR3 consists of 17 residues. The CDR3 loop is CASSIDPRQGTKGEAFF. CDR3 bases: TGTGCCAGTAGTATAGATCCCCGACAGGGGACCAAAGGTGAAGCTTTCTTT.

The chain couples TRBV6-5 to TRBJ2-7; the match to TRBD1 covers 8 bases. J lost 1 base, V lost 5 bases, and 7 bases had no gene match. The CDR3 spans 15 residues. The germline gives CDR1 MNHEY, CDR2 SVGAGI. The CDR3 spells CASSRTGGSSYEQYF. Written as DNA, the CDR3 is TGTGCCAGCAGTCGAACAGGGGGATCGTCCTACGAGCAGTACTTC.

The genes are TRBV2 and TRBJ2-1; 10 bases fit TRBD2. This CDR3 region has 12 residues. Germline-derived CDR1 and CDR2 are SNHLY and FYNNEI. V shed 6 bases and J 8 bases; nucleotides not matched to a gene: 1. In DNA form, the CDR3 reads TGTGCCAGCAGGCTAGCGGGAGATGAGCAGTTCTTC. Protein sequence: CASRLAGDEQFF.

V gene TRBV4-2 combines with J gene TRBJ2-3, with D possibly TRBD2 on 5 matching bases. Germline V lookup: CDR1 LGHNA, CDR2 YNFKEQ. The CDR3 is 15 amino acids. The V end lost 4 bases, the J end lost 4 bases, and 15 bases lay between the germline ends. CDR3 DNA: TGTGCCAGCAGCCCAGTCAGCGGTGGGGCAGATACGCAGTATTTT. It encodes CASSPVSGGADTQYF.

The chain recombines TRBV2 with TRBJ2-3; 7 positions agree with TRBD2. The CDR3 runs 13 residues. Germline CDR1 and CDR2: SNHLY and FYNNEI. J lost 5 bases, V lost 7 bases, and 6 bases had no gene match. The CDR3 loop reads CASTAREIDTQYF. In DNA form, the CDR3 reads TGTGCCAGCACGGCGCGGGAGATAGATACGCAGTATTTT. The entire variable domain, with the rest obtained from reference TRBV2 and TRBJ2-3, is as follows: EPEVTQTPSHQVTQMGQEVILRCVPISNHLYFYWYRQILGQKVEFLVSFYNNEISEKSEIFDDQFSVERPDGSNFTLKIRSTKLEDSAMYFCASTAREIDTQYFGPGTRLTVL.